Listed here are 22 T cell receptor beta chains from one sample, sequenced in a study of regulatory T cells after allogeneic stem cell transplantation. Amplification of the TCR beta CDR3 region followed SMARTer RACE reverse transcription of RNA. TCRdb recomputed calls from the 5' RACE reads with MiXCR, one row per CDR3 protein. The sample contains under 500 distinct CDR3 sequences, about 20% of which appear only once. The source material was sorted CD4+ T cells from blood (whether regulatory or conventional is not recorded), sampled 30 days after allogeneic stem cell transplant. The receptor source for this set is a human patient who had an allogeneic stem cell transplant, so the T cells may come from the graft donor.

By share, this clonotype ranks as large (0.1 to 1%). The V gene is TRBV20-1, the J gene TRBJ1-2; maybe TRBD1 (5 bases). This CDR3 contains 15 residues. CDR1 is DFQATT and CDR2 is SNEGSKA in the germline V gene (reference sequence). The V end was cut by 0 bases, the J end by 3 bases, with 14 bases between. The CDR3 region has the DNA TGCAGTGCTAGAGATTTTCGCCGGGGGGACTATGGCTACACCTTC. It specifies CSARDFRRGDYGYTF.

This clonotype rates as large. V usage is TRBV29-1 and J usage is TRBJ2-7; the match to TRBD1 covers 9 bases. CDR3 length equals 15 residues. Germline CDR1 is SQVTM and CDR2 is ANQGSEA. Losses at the gene ends were 0 bases for V and 5 bases for J; bases not matched to a gene: 8. CDR3 sequence reads: CSVEEAGTGFHEQYF. In nucleotides, the CDR3 is TGCAGCGTTGAAGAGGCCGGGACAGGGTTCCACGAGCAGTACTTC.

As to this clonotype: One junction end does not reproduce the germline sequence, and a read error may be involved. The chain combines TRBV19 with TRBJ2-1; 8 bases are a match to TRBD2. The CDR3 loop spans 15 amino acids. Germline V gives CDR1 LNHDA, CDR2 SQIVND (reference sequence). The CDR3 loop is CTSSMRLAGFNGQFF. The DNA of the CDR3 is TGTACCAGTAGTATGAGGCTAGCGGGTTTCAATGGGCAGTTCTTC.

This clonotype ranks as large. The chain has TRBV3-1 and TRBJ2-5; perhaps TRBD1 as D (6 bases). There are 13 residues in the CDR3. Per germline, CDR1 LGHDT and CDR2 YNNKEL (reference sequence). V was clipped by 4 bases and J by 3 bases, with 9 bases between them. As DNA, the CDR3 is TGTGCCAGCAGCCGAAAGGGGGAAGAGACCCAGTACTTC. This codes for CASSRKGEETQYF.

By sample share, this clonotype is large. The chain couples TRBV4-1 to TRBJ1-4; 8 nucleotides line up with TRBD1. The CDR3 is made up of 16 amino acids. V was pared by 5 bases and J by 4 bases, with 9 bases of the junction left unmatched. Germline V gene sequence: CDR1 MGHRA, CDR2 YSYEKL. The CDR3 reads CASSNPGQEDNEKLFF. The CDR3 DNA reads as TGCGCCAGCAGCAATCCGGGACAGGAGGATAATGAAAAACTGTTTTTT.

Only a few counts were recorded for this clonotype. The rearrangement uses TRBV5-1 and TRBJ2-7; a possible D gene is TRBD2 (5 bases). CDR1 and CDR2 (germline): SGHRS, YFSETQ. Trimming left V 3 bases short and J 9 bases short, with 19 bases between. The CDR3 runs to 14 residues. As DNA, the CDR3 is TGCGCCAGCAGCTCCCCCGGGCGGCTGGACTGGCAGTACTTC. It encodes CASSSPGRLDWQYF.

By sample share, this clonotype is medium-sized. This could be a read error, since a much larger clone is one nucleotide away. This chain joins TRBV15 and TRBJ2-7; 8 nucleotides line up with TRBD1. Germline values: CDR1 LNHNV, CDR2 YYDKDF (reference sequence). The CDR3 covers 16 residues. CDR3 region: CATGRVGQGAAYEQYF. CDR3 coding DNA: TGTGCCACCGGCAGAGTAGGCCAGGGGGCCGCCTACGAGCAGTACTTC. The whole variable domain, remainder taken from reference TRBV15 and TRBJ2-7, is DAMVIQNPRYQVTQFGKPVTLSCSQTLNHNVMYWYQQKSSQAPKLLFHYYDKDFNNEADTPDNFQSRRPNTSFCFLDIRSPGLGDTAMYLCATGRVGQGAAYEQYFGPGTRLTVT.

By its share, this clonotype is large. The rearrangement links TRBV5-1 to TRBJ1-5, with a possible D match to TRBD1 (6 bases). V was clipped by 0 bases and J by 6 bases, with 10 bases between them. The CDR3 covers 14 residues. CDR1 and CDR2 (germline): SGHRS, YFSETQ. CDR3 protein: CASSLEGGSQPQHF. DNA for the CDR3: TGCGCCAGCAGCTTGGAAGGGGGAAGTCAGCCCCAGCATTTT. The complete variable domain, with remaining parts taken from reference TRBV5-1 and TRBJ1-5, reads KAGVTQTPRYLIKTRGQQVTLSCSPISGHRSVSWYQQTPGQGLQFLFEYFSETQRNKGNFPGRFSGRQFSNSRSEMNVSTLELGDSALYLCASSLEGGSQPQHFGDGTRLSIL.

The chain couples TRBV13 to TRBJ2-5; D is perhaps TRBD1 or TRBD2 (6 bases each). CDR3 length equals 12 residues. Germline V gives CDR1 PRHDT, CDR2 FYEKMQ (reference sequence). V was trimmed by 8 bases and J by 7 bases, leaving 14 bases between them. CDR3 nucleotides: TGTGCCAGCGCCTGGGGGCGGGGGACCCAGTACTTC. This translates into CASAWGRGTQYF.

This clonotype is categorized as medium-sized. V usage is TRBV2 and J usage is TRBJ1-2; unclear D gene. The germline V and J ends were trimmed by 3 bases and 10 bases, with 3 bases remaining between them. Germline V gene lookup returns CDR1 SNHLY and CDR2 FYNNEI. The CDR3 sequence is 9 residues long. The CDR3, as DNA: TGTGCCAGCAGTGAGCACTACACCTTC. Residues: CASSEHYTF.

This clonotype is judged large. Germline and junction disagree at one end, which may indicate a read error. The chain couples TRBV9 to TRBJ2-1; perhaps TRBD1 as D (6 bases). The CDR3 extends over 18 amino acids. Germline lookup yields CDR1 SGDLS and CDR2 YYNGEE. CDR3 residues: CASSVERQGPSSYNEQLF. The CDR3 coding sequence is TGTGCCAGCAGCGTAGAGCGGCAGGGGCCGAGCTCCTACAATGAGCAGCTCTTC.

This clonotype was recorded a few times. The V and J genes are TRBV25-1 and TRBJ2-2, with D possibly being TRBD1 (5 bases). Trimming removed 1 base from V and 2 bases from J, with 11 bases in between. The CDR3 is made up of 16 amino acids. CDR1 and CDR2 (germline): MGHDK, SYGVNS. This CDR3 is CASSELETANTGELFF. The CDR3 bases are TGTGCCAGCAGTGAATTGGAGACAGCCAACACCGGGGAGCTGTTTTTT.

This clonotype qualifies as large. Compared with germline, one end of the junction differs, possibly owing to a read error. The genes are TRBV5-6 and TRBJ2-1; TRBD1 aligns across 9 bases. Germline V gives CDR1 SGHDT, CDR2 YYEEEE. CDR3 length: 15 residues. CDR3 bases: TGTGCCAGCAGTTTGGGGGACAGGGCCTACAATGAGCAGTTCTTC. Translating gives CASSLGDRAYNEQFF.

This clonotype is categorized as medium-sized (0.01 to 0.1%). V and J are TRBV20-1 and TRBJ2-1; TRBD1 matches at 9 bases. The CDR3 sequence is 14 residues long. Germline V gene sequence: CDR1 DFQATT, CDR2 SNEGSKA (reference sequence). In nucleotides, the CDR3 is TGCAGCCGCCTATCCTTGACAGGGGGCAATGAGCAGTTCTTC. Translated, it gives CSRLSLTGGNEQFF.

Regarding this clonotype: This may be a read error, as it is one base from a much larger clone. The chain links TRBV4-2 to TRBJ2-7; D perhaps matches TRBD2 (5 bases). This CDR3 has 12 amino acids. CDR1 is LGHNA, CDR2 YNFKEQ, per germline. The V and J ends lost 4 bases and 6 bases respectively, with 10 bases between them. CDR3 sequence (DNA): TGTGCCAGCAGCCGAGATAGCGCCGAGCAGTACTTC. Protein product: CASSRDSAEQYF.

Relative to its sample, this clonotype is large. The chain joins TRBV6-2 or TRBV6-3 to TRBJ2-1, with D possibly TRBD2 on 5 matching bases. The CDR3 covers 15 residues. Trimming removed 7 bases from V and 4 bases from J, with 17 bases in between. Germline V gene lookup returns CDR1 MNHEY and CDR2 SVGEGT. The CDR3, as DNA: TGTGCCAGCATAGAGGGAATCCCAGAGTACAATGAGCAGTTCTTC. As protein: CASIEGIPEYNEQFF.

To note about this clonotype: Given a much more abundant clone one base away, this may be a read error. V gene TRBV19 combines with J gene TRBJ1-1; D gene unclear. CDR1 LNHDA and CDR2 SQIVND come from the germline V gene (reference sequence). This CDR3 spans 12 amino acids. Here the CDR3 DNA reads TGTGCCAGTAGTATGGGAACCACTGAAACTTTCTTT. Translated, it gives CASSMGTTETFF.

The V gene is TRBV20-1, the J gene TRBJ1-2, with unresolved D. CDR1 and CDR2 (germline): DFQATT, SNEGSKA (reference sequence). V shed 1 base and J shed 3 bases, with 3 bases lying between them. The CDR3 is 11 residues long. CDR3 region: CSARVHYGYTF. The CDR3 bases are TGCAGTGCTAGAGTGCACTATGGCTACACCTTC.

This clonotype is a singleton in its sample. The chain carries TRBV7-9 and TRBJ2-3; D unclear. Germline V gives CDR1 SEHNR, CDR2 FQNEAQ (reference sequence). The CDR3 has 14 residues. V lost 1 base and J lost 0, with 5 bases in between. Written as DNA, the CDR3 is TGTGCCAGCAGCTTAGGTTCGAGCACAGATACGCAGTATTTT. Translated, it gives CASSLGSSTDTQYF.

The chain uses TRBV20-1 and TRBJ1-1; possible D gene TRBD1, 6 bases. The CDR3 extends over 12 amino acids. V lost 4 bases and J lost 7, with 13 bases in between. The germline V gene encodes CDR1 DFQATT and CDR2 SNEGSKA (reference sequence). CDR3 sequence (DNA): TGCAGTGCTATTGAGGGGGTGATTGAAGCTTTCTTT. Protein product: CSAIEGVIEAFF.

In regard to this clonotype: An end of the junction differs from the germline gene, which may be a read error. V and J are TRBV5-6 and TRBJ2-3; 7 nucleotides align to TRBD1. Germline V gene data show CDR1 as SGHDT and CDR2 as YYEEEE. The CDR3 contains 15 residues. The CDR3 DNA follows: TGTGCCAGTAGCTTGGCAGGGGGTGTCACAGATGCGCAGTATTTT. This encodes CASSLAGGVTDAQYF.

This clonotype is categorized as hyperexpanded. The chain employs TRBV14 and TRBJ2-5; no clear D gene. The CDR3 totals 13 residues. Per germline, CDR1 SGHDN and CDR2 FVKESK. V shed 4 bases and J shed 2 bases, with 8 bases lying between them. As DNA, the CDR3 is TGTGCCAGCAGCCTCACTGAGCAAGAGACCCAGTACTTC. Translating it yields CASSLTEQETQYF. Using reference TRBV14 and TRBJ2-5 for the parts outside the CDR3, the full variable domain is EAGVTQFPSHSVIEKGQTVTLRCDPISGHDNLYWYRRVMGKEIKFLLHFVKESKQDESGMPNNRFLAERTGGTYSTLKVQPAELEDSGVYFCASSLTEQETQYFGPGTRLLVL.